This T cell receptor beta chain was recovered during a study of cytomegalovirus exposure and HLA in healthy donors. Study observations and caveats: Most subjects' HLA-A and HLA-B alleles were reportedly predicted from TCR beta sequences. Sequencing depth across donors, presence/absence analyses assumed, was roughly uniform. Follow-up analysis later connected one missense variant in DCLRE1C with trimming of TCR beta V- and J-genes.

PCR employed 60 Vbeta and 13 Jbeta primers. Profiling relied on immunoSEQ multiplex PCR, and the TCRdb table lists in-frame clones only, not all of them. The table shows around 110,000 clones, with more than 65% occurring only once. V was clipped by 2 bases and J by 4 bases, with 11 bases between them. Germline assignment: CDR1 MNHEY and CDR2 SVGAGI. The CDR3 covers 14 residues. As for this clone: Its antigen is currently unknown.

V and J are TRBV6-5 and TRBJ1-1; D is ambiguous. Sequencing input: PBMCs. The receptor comes from a woman in her thirties in good health and CMV-seronegative. The CDR3 is CASSYTEDGTEAFF. The CDR3 DNA follows: TGTGCCAGCAGTTACACGGAGGACGGCACTGAAGCTTTCTTT.